The 15 T cell receptor beta chains presented below share a single source sample, sequenced in a study of T cells in localized non-small cell lung cancer. TCRdb's table, derived via immunoSEQ multiplex PCR, lists solely in-frame clones and lacks some. The data show roughly 40,000 clones, around 86% seen once. The sample consisted of peripheral blood, taken before any cancer treatment. Source of these receptors: a man aged 18 to 49 with stage I lung adenocarcinoma.

The chain uses TRBV7-2 and TRBJ2-3; D not resolved. This CDR3 region has 13 residues. Germline V gives CDR1 SGHTA, CDR2 FQGNSA. Trimming took 3 bases from V and 6 from J, leaving 10 bases between them. In DNA, the CDR3 is TGTGCCAGCAGCTTTTACGGCGTGGATACGCAGTATTTT. This codes for CASSFYGVDTQYF.

The chain couples TRBV5-4 to TRBJ2-1; D gene unclear. V gave up 1 base and J gave up 7 bases, with 9 bases separating them. This CDR3 is built from 13 residues. The germline gives CDR1 SGHNT, CDR2 YYREEE (reference sequence). The CDR3: CASSLRNGNEQFF. The CDR3 bases are TGTGCCAGCAGCTTGAGGAATGGTAATGAGCAGTTCTTC.

The chain is built from TRBV2 and TRBJ1-2; D remains unclear. Germline V gene lookup returns CDR1 SNHLY and CDR2 FYNNEI. Trimming left V 6 bases short and J 7 bases short, with 6 bases between. This CDR3 spans 10 amino acids. As DNA, the CDR3 is TGTGCCAGCAGCCTAGTTGGCTACACCTTC. This sequence encodes CASSLVGYTF.

The gene calls are TRBV27 and TRBJ1-2; D is uncertain. Germline V lookup: CDR1 MNHEY, CDR2 SMNVEV (reference sequence). This CDR3 has 14 residues. V shed 4 bases and J shed 4 bases, with 13 bases lying between them. As DNA, the CDR3 is TGTGCCAGCAGTTCCCAGGACGGGCGCTATGGCTACACCTTC. Translation gives CASSSQDGRYGYTF.

V gene TRBV7-6 combines with J gene TRBJ2-3; 14 bases agree with TRBD2. CDR1 is SGHVS, CDR2 FNYEAQ, per germline. The CDR3 consists of 15 residues. With 5 bases clipped from V and 7 bases from J, the junction kept 5 bases outside the gene matches. The chain's CDR3 is CASSATSGGANTQYF. In DNA form, the CDR3 reads TGTGCCAGCAGCGCGACTAGCGGGGGGGCGAATACGCAGTATTTT.

The rearrangement uses TRBV18 and TRBJ1-1; D might be TRBD1 (5 bases). The V end was cut by 6 bases, the J end by 1 base, with 9 bases between. CDR3 length: 13 residues. Germline V gives CDR1 KGHSH, CDR2 LQKENI. The CDR3 protein is CASSPDTNTEAFF. The CDR3 region has the DNA TGTGCCAGCTCTCCGGACACGAACACTGAAGCTTTCTTT.

Notes on this clone: One end of the junction does not line up with germline, which may come from a read error. The chain couples TRBV4-1 to TRBJ1-4, with 7 bases aligning to TRBD1. Germline CDR1 reads MGHRA; CDR2 reads YSYEKL. There are 16 residues in the CDR3. The CDR3 is CASSQGQGQSNEKVFF. The CDR3 coding sequence is TGCGCCAGCAGCCAAGGACAGGGACAGAGTAATGAAAAAGTGTTTTTT.

The chain recombines TRBV19 with TRBJ1-3, with TRBD1 matching 7 bases. The ends lost 9 bases at V and 4 bases at J; junction bases unmatched: 6. Germline V gene sequence: CDR1 LNHDA, CDR2 SQIVND (reference sequence). CDR3 length: 13 residues. For the CDR3, the DNA is TGTGCCAGCTCGACAGGGCAAGGAAACACCATATATTTT. Translation: CASSTGQGNTIYF.

V gene TRBV13 combines with J gene TRBJ1-2, with a weak D call TRBD1 (6 bases). Deletions cut 5 bases from V and 4 bases from J, with 11 bases between. Germline CDR1 is PRHDT and CDR2 is FYEKMQ (reference sequence). This CDR3 has 13 amino acids. The DNA for the CDR3 is TGTGCCAGCAGCCTGGGGGCTTTCTATGGCTACACCTTC. This codes for CASSLGAFYGYTF.

This chain uses TRBV28 with TRBJ1-2; D is perhaps TRBD1 (6 bases). The CDR3 sequence is 16 residues long. Trimming shortened V by 1 base and J by 0 bases, and 12 bases separated the two germline ends. CDR1 and CDR2 from the germline V gene are MDHEN and SYDVKM. The CDR3 protein is CASSLSGGQTNYGYTF. In DNA, the CDR3 is TGTGCCAGCAGTTTATCAGGAGGACAGACTAACTATGGCTACACCTTC.

The chain recombines TRBV5-1 with TRBJ2-7; TRBD1 agrees at 10 bases. Looked up from germline, CDR1 is SGHRS and CDR2 is YFSETQ. V lost 0 bases and J lost 7; bases outside the gene matches: 7. The CDR3 totals 15 residues. The CDR3 protein is CASSLEAGQGTEQYF. CDR3 DNA sequence: TGCGCCAGCAGCTTGGAGGCGGGACAGGGGACTGAGCAGTACTTC. The variable domain in full, with the rest retrieved from reference TRBV5-1 and TRBJ2-7, is KAGVTQTPRYLIKTRGQQVTLSCSPISGHRSVSWYQQTPGQGLQFLFEYFSETQRNKGNFPGRFSGRQFSNSRSEMNVSTLELGDSALYLCASSLEAGQGTEQYFGPGTRLTVT.

The chain has TRBV14 and TRBJ2-2, with D possibly TRBD1 on 6 matching bases. The V gene's germline CDR1 is SGHDN and CDR2 FVKESK. The CDR3 has 14 amino acids. V lost 4 bases and J 5 bases, leaving 11 bases between the germline ends. The CDR3 nucleotides read TGTGCCAGCAGCCCATACAGGGTAACCGGGGAGCTGTTTTTT. Amino acids: CASSPYRVTGELFF.

V and J are TRBV6-5 and TRBJ2-7, with D perhaps matching TRBD1 or TRBD2 (5 bases each). Between the trimmed V and J ends, which lost 5 bases and 1 base, there was a span of 12 bases. Per germline, CDR1 MNHEY and CDR2 SVGAGI. The CDR3 length is 14 residues. The CDR3 loop reads CASSPRGRSYEQYF. CDR3 bases: TGTGCCAGCAGTCCTCGGGGACGTTCCTACGAGCAGTACTTC.

Only one count was recorded for this clone. The chain is built from TRBV19 and TRBJ2-2, with a weak D call TRBD1 (6 bases). Germline lookup yields CDR1 LNHDA and CDR2 SQIVND (reference sequence). The CDR3 spans 15 residues. Between the trimmed V and J ends, which lost 6 bases and 4 bases, there was a span of 15 bases. The CDR3 here is CASSSPQGRTGELFF. In DNA, the CDR3 is TGTGCCAGTAGCTCGCCGCAGGGGCGCACCGGGGAGCTGTTTTTT.

V and J are TRBV6-6 and TRBJ1-3, with D possibly being TRBD1 (6 bases). Germline CDR1 reads MNHNY; CDR2 reads SVGAGI (reference sequence). The CDR3 loop spans 16 amino acids. Trimming shortened V by 4 bases and J by 4 bases, and 17 bases separated the two germline ends. In DNA, the CDR3 is TGTGCCAGCAGTTCCACGGGGGGGCGAACAGGAAACACCATATATTTT. The encoded protein is CASSSTGGRTGNTIYF.